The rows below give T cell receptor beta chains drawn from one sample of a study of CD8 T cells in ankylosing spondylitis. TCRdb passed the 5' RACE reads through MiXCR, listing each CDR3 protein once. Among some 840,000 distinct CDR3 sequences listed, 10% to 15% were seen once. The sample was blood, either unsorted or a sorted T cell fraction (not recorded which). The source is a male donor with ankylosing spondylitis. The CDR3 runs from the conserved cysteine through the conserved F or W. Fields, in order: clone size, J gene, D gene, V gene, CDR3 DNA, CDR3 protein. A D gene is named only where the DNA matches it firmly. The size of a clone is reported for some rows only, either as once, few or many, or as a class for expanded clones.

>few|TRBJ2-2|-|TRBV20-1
TGCAGTGCTAGTGAGCTAGCGAGGAACACCGGGGAGCTGTTTTTT
CSASELARNTGELFF
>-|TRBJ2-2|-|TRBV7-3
TGTGCCAGCAGCTCCCGGGCAGGGTCGAACACCGGGGAGCTGTTTTTT
CASSSRAGSNTGELFF
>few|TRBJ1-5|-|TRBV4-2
TGTGCCAGCAGCCCATGGGGGAATCAGCCCCAGCATTTT
CASSPWGNQPQHF
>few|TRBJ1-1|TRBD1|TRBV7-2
TGTGCCAGCAGCGTCACAGGGGGAAATGAAGCTTTCTTT
CASSVTGGNEAFF
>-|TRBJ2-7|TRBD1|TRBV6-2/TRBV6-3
TGTGCCAGCAGCCCCATGGACAGGGCCCACGAGCAGTACTTC
CASSPMDRAHEQYF
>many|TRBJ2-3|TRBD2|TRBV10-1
TGCGCCAGCAGTGACCCTAGCGGGGGAAGCACAGATACGCAGTATTTT
CASSDPSGGSTDTQYF
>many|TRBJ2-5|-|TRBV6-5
TGTGCCAGCAGTTACCTTGCCAGAGAGACCCAGTACTTC
CASSYLARETQYF
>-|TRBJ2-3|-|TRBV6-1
TGTGCCAGCAGCCTCGTCGGGGGCCGCATGCCGGCAGATACGCAGTATTTT
CASSLVGGRMPADTQYF
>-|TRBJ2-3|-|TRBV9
TGTGCCAGCAGCGTTACGGGTGAAACGGGGGATACGCAGTATTTT
CASSVTGETGDTQYF
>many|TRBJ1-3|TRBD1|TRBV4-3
TGCGCCAGCAGCCAAGAAGGGAAAGGGGGCCTAACGGTGCGAGGAAACACCATATATTTT
CASSQEGKGGLTVRGNTIYF
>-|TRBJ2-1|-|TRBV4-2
TGTGCCAGCAGCCGAGACTCCCAGACCTACAATGAGCAGTTCTTC
CASSRDSQTYNEQFF
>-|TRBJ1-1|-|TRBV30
TGTGCCTGGAGTGTTCCGAACAGAGAAGCTTTCTTT
CAWSVPNREAFF
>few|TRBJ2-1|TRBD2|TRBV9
TGTGCCAGCAGCGTAGCTGGGGGACTAGCGGGAGGAGAGCAGTTCTTC
CASSVAGGLAGGEQFF
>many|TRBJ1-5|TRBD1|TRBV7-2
TGTGCCAGCAGCCCCCGGACAGGGGGGCAGCCCCAGCATTTT
CASSPRTGGQPQHF
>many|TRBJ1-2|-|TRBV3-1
TGTGCCAGCAGCCAATACAGGGTCCATGGCTACACCTTC
CASSQYRVHGYTF
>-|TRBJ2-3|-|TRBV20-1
TGCAGTGCTAGTGCCCTCAGGGGGGGCCCAACAGATACGCAGTATTTT
CSASALRGGPTDTQYF
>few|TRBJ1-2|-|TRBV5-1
TGCGCCAGCAGCGTCTCAGGGTATGGCTACACCTTC
CASSVSGYGYTF
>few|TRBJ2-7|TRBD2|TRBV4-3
TGCGCCAGCAGCCAAGATCTTGGGACTAGCTCCTACGAGCAGTACTTC
CASSQDLGTSSYEQYF
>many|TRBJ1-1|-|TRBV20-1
TGCAGTGCGTCCCGCCCTGGCACTGAAGCTTTCTTT
CSASRPGTEAFF
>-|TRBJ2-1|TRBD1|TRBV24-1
TGTGCCACCAGTGATTTGGCCACAGGGGCTAAGCAGTTCTTC
CATSDLATGAKQFF
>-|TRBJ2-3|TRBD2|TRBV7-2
TGTGCCAGCAGCTGGACTAGCGTGACAGATACGCAGTATTTT
CASSWTSVTDTQYF
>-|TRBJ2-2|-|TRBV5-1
TGCGCCAGCAGCGGACGGTCGAACACCGGGGAGCTGTTTTTT
CASSGRSNTGELFF
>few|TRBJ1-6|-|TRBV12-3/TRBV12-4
TGTGCCAGCAGTGGATCCCATAAGTCACCCCTCCACTTT
CASSGSHKSPLHF
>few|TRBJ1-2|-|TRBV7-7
TGTGCTAGCAGCGTTCGACAGGAACTGTACTATGGCTACACCTTC
CASSVRQELYYGYTF
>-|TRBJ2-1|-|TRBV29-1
TGCAGCGGAAGCCTGGGCATAAATGAGCAGTTCTTC
CSGSLGINEQFF
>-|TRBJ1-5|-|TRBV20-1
TGCAGTGCTCCCTCTATCACGGAGAGGAATCAGCCCCAGCATTTT
CSAPSITERNQPQHF
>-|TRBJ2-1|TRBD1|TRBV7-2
TGTGCCAGCAGCCAGGACAGGGCTATATACAATGAGCAGTTCTTC
CASSQDRAIYNEQFF
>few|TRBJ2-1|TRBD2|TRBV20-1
TGCAGTGCTGGGGGGGGAACTTACAATGAGCAGTTCTTC
CSAGGGTYNEQFF
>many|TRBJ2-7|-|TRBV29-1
TGCAGCGTGGGACGGAGCTACGAGCAGTACTTC
CSVGRSYEQYF
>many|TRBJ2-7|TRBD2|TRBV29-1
TGCAGCGTTGGGGTGCGGGAGGGGCCCTACGAGCAGTACTTC
CSVGVREGPYEQYF